This is a list of T cell receptor beta chains from one sample in a study of glioma-infiltrating T cells after dendritic cell vaccination. Libraries were prepared by immunoSEQ multiplex PCR; TCRdb keeps only in-frame clonotypes and omits some of them. The sample contains about 96,000 clones, about 79% of which appear only once. Sequenced here: blood, sampled before dendritic cell vaccination. The receptors were sampled from a human donor with glioblastoma. Both conserved end residues are trimmed from each CDR3. Clone size is shown for a subset of rows, as once, few, many or a class of expanded clone.

v_call: TRBV25-1
clone_size: .
j_call: TRBJ1-1
cdr3_aa: ASSEWGQALNTEAF

v_call: TRBV18
clone_size: .
j_call: TRBJ1-2
cdr3_aa: ASSPPHGINGYT

v_call: TRBV5-1
clone_size: .
j_call: TRBJ1-5
cdr3_aa: ASSLWPGMDQPQH

v_call: TRBV5-4
clone_size: .
j_call: TRBJ1-2
cdr3_aa: ASSLGQGFNYGYT

v_call: TRBV5-4
clone_size: .
j_call: TRBJ2-7
cdr3_aa: ASSFDRGSYEQY

v_call: TRBV18
clone_size: .
j_call: TRBJ1-2
cdr3_aa: ASSPTTINYGYT

v_call: TRBV19
clone_size: .
j_call: TRBJ2-7
cdr3_aa: ASSIEAGHYEQY

v_call: TRBV9
clone_size: .
j_call: TRBJ2-2
cdr3_aa: ASSVALAGGYTNTGELF

v_call: TRBV5-8
clone_size: once
j_call: TRBJ2-5
cdr3_aa: ASSSRQNLQETQY

v_call: TRBV2
clone_size: few
j_call: TRBJ1-5
cdr3_aa: ASSVDRGRFSQPQH

v_call: TRBV19
clone_size: .
j_call: TRBJ1-4
cdr3_aa: ASTKTQGATNEKLF

v_call: TRBV28
clone_size: .
j_call: TRBJ2-5
cdr3_aa: ASRDLQGSVETQY

v_call: TRBV6-5
clone_size: .
j_call: TRBJ1-2
cdr3_aa: ASSYRDRGDYGYT

v_call: TRBV9
clone_size: .
j_call: TRBJ1-2
cdr3_aa: ASSGGQVIPNYGYT

v_call: TRBV9
clone_size: few
j_call: TRBJ2-7
cdr3_aa: ASSPQLAGGSYEQY

v_call: TRBV18
clone_size: .
j_call: TRBJ1-2
cdr3_aa: ASSPGGRNYGYT

v_call: TRBV10-3
clone_size: .
j_call: TRBJ2-7
cdr3_aa: AISKETYEQY

v_call: TRBV27
clone_size: .
j_call: TRBJ2-7
cdr3_aa: ASSLTTDTYEQY

v_call: TRBV19
clone_size: .
j_call: TRBJ1-1
cdr3_aa: ASSIGMRVHTEAF

v_call: TRBV2
clone_size: once
j_call: TRBJ1-2
cdr3_aa: ASSENRGRYGYT

v_call: TRBV5-6
clone_size: .
j_call: TRBJ1-1
cdr3_aa: ASSRVRGGKGNTEAF

v_call: TRBV7-3
clone_size: .
j_call: TRBJ2-7
cdr3_aa: ASSSEPGSYEQY

v_call: TRBV9
clone_size: .
j_call: TRBJ2-2
cdr3_aa: ASSESRQGLTNTGELF

v_call: TRBV2
clone_size: .
j_call: TRBJ2-3
cdr3_aa: ASNRDRALEDTQY

v_call: TRBV30
clone_size: .
j_call: TRBJ2-1
cdr3_aa: AWSSLGNEQF

v_call: TRBV28
clone_size: .
j_call: TRBJ2-2
cdr3_aa: ASSVSGRGGELF

v_call: TRBV2
clone_size: .
j_call: TRBJ2-3
cdr3_aa: ASSGDLDTQY

v_call: TRBV9
clone_size: .
j_call: TRBJ2-7
cdr3_aa: ASSVGGGVGEQY

v_call: TRBV18
clone_size: .
j_call: TRBJ1-6
cdr3_aa: ASSLVGTGTGRISPLH

v_call: TRBV27
clone_size: .
j_call: TRBJ2-5
cdr3_aa: ASSHQTSSGTRETQY

v_call: TRBV30
clone_size: once
j_call: TRBJ2-5
cdr3_aa: AWSPQLADLPQETQY

v_call: TRBV6-5
clone_size: .
j_call: TRBJ1-1
cdr3_aa: ASSYRSNTEAF

v_call: TRBV5-4
clone_size: once
j_call: TRBJ1-2
cdr3_aa: ASSLLDREGYGYT

v_call: TRBV6-6
clone_size: .
j_call: TRBJ1-1
cdr3_aa: ASRPIGQNTEAF

v_call: TRBV7-6
clone_size: .
j_call: TRBJ2-7
cdr3_aa: ASSPPGTSGHYEQY

v_call: TRBV19
clone_size: .
j_call: TRBJ1-2
cdr3_aa: ASRIQGTYGYT

v_call: TRBV9
clone_size: .
j_call: TRBJ1-1
cdr3_aa: ASSGPQAGRVNTEAF

v_call: TRBV29-1
clone_size: .
j_call: TRBJ2-1
cdr3_aa: SGRPRLAGNEQF

v_call: TRBV30
clone_size: .
j_call: TRBJ2-1
cdr3_aa: AWSVELGGAYNEQF

v_call: TRBV28
clone_size: .
j_call: TRBJ1-2
cdr3_aa: ASTVGGLLAYGYT

v_call: TRBV5-1
clone_size: .
j_call: TRBJ1-5
cdr3_aa: ASSLVGGWDKNQPQH

v_call: TRBV9
clone_size: medium-sized
j_call: TRBJ2-7
cdr3_aa: ASSVSSTSGSIHEQY

v_call: TRBV2
clone_size: .
j_call: TRBJ2-3
cdr3_aa: ASRQSTDTQY

v_call: TRBV6-1
clone_size: .
j_call: TRBJ1-3
cdr3_aa: ASSEGGLGNTIY

v_call: TRBV19
clone_size: once
j_call: TRBJ1-1
cdr3_aa: ASVGGRGAEAF

v_call: TRBV18
clone_size: once
j_call: TRBJ1-3
cdr3_aa: ASSPGQGVAIY

v_call: TRBV5-4
clone_size: .
j_call: TRBJ1-2
cdr3_aa: ASSPRTGGSSYGYT

v_call: TRBV18
clone_size: .
j_call: TRBJ1-3
cdr3_aa: ASSPQAHRGSGNTIY

v_call: TRBV7-9
clone_size: few
j_call: TRBJ2-7
cdr3_aa: ASSPRSQGWEQY

v_call: TRBV10-3
clone_size: .
j_call: TRBJ2-1
cdr3_aa: AISEISNEQF

v_call: TRBV19
clone_size: .
j_call: TRBJ1-5
cdr3_aa: ASSSGEGVIQPQH

v_call: TRBV5-1
clone_size: .
j_call: TRBJ1-6
cdr3_aa: ASKEGVRNSPLH

v_call: TRBV10-2
clone_size: .
j_call: TRBJ2-1
cdr3_aa: ASGVVSSYNEQF

v_call: TRBV2
clone_size: .
j_call: TRBJ1-2
cdr3_aa: ASSEAGGRHYGYT